This entry lists 31 T cell receptor beta chains sequenced from one sample in a study of cytomegalovirus exposure and HLA in healthy donors. Sequencing used immunoSEQ multiplex PCR; TCRdb keeps in-frame clones, though not all of them. This sample has tens of thousands of clones, with more than 85% found just once. What was sequenced was PBMCs. The receptors originated from a woman in her thirties in good health and CMV-seronegative.

A single count supports this clone. The genes are TRBV11-1 and TRBJ2-7, with 7 bases matching TRBD2. CDR1 is SGHAT and CDR2 is FQDESV in the germline V gene (reference sequence). V lost 1 base, J lost 0 bases, and 9 bases stayed unmatched. CDR3 length: 17 amino acids. The CDR3 DNA sequence: TGTGCCAGCAGCTTAGTATGTTGCGGGGGAAGCTCCTACGAGCAGTACTTC. This codes for CASSLVCCGGSSYEQYF.

This chain joins TRBV29-1 and TRBJ1-1; a possible D gene is TRBD1 (5 bases). The ends were cut back, 4 bases at V and 3 bases at J, with 12 bases in the middle. This CDR3 region has 13 residues. Germline V CDR1 and CDR2: SQVTM, ANQGSEA. The CDR3 here is CSVGLQGYTEAFF. CDR3 sequence (DNA): TGCAGCGTTGGTTTGCAGGGATACACTGAAGCTTTCTTT. Full variable domain (remainder filled in from reference TRBV29-1 and TRBJ1-1): SAVISQKPSRDICQRGTSLTIQCQVDSQVTMMFWYRQQPGQSLTLIATANQGSEATYESGFVIDKFPISRPNLTFSTLTVSNMSPEDSSIYLCSVGLQGYTEAFFGQGTRLTVV.

This chain connects TRBV6-6 to TRBJ1-1, with D possibly matching TRBD1 (5 bases). CDR3 length: 16 amino acids. V lost 2 bases and J 0 bases, leaving 13 bases between the germline ends. Looked up from germline, CDR1 is MNHNY and CDR2 is SVGAGI (reference sequence). The CDR3 DNA sequence: TGTGCCAGCAGTTACGGGACTTTAAGGATGAACACTGAAGCTTTCTTT. Its translation: CASSYGTLRMNTEAFF.

The V and J genes are TRBV7-9 and TRBJ2-3; 8 bases are shared with TRBD2. The CDR3 has 16 amino acids. J gave up 0 bases and V 5 bases, and 7 bases lay outside the gene matches. CDR1 and CDR2 (germline): SEHNR, FQNEAQ (reference sequence). CDR3 loop: CASSRAPSGSTDTQYF. The CDR3 region has the DNA TGTGCCAGCAGCCGAGCTCCTAGCGGGAGCACAGATACGCAGTATTTT.

This clone was seen once. The chain links TRBV7-8 to TRBJ1-5; 8 bases align to TRBD1. CDR3 length: 14 residues. Germline CDR1 SGHVS, CDR2 FQNEAQ. V dropped 3 bases and J dropped 7; count of bases not matched to a gene: 5. CDR3 nucleotide sequence: TGTGCCAGCAGCTTGGGACAGGAGGGACAGCCCCAGCATTTT. Amino acids: CASSLGQEGQPQHF.

This chain links TRBV2 with TRBJ1-4, with a weak D call TRBD1 (6 bases). Germline loops: CDR1 SNHLY, CDR2 FYNNEI. The CDR3 is 19 residues long. Trimming shortened V by 1 base and J by 0 bases, and 18 bases separated the two germline ends. Here the CDR3 DNA reads TGTGCCAGCAGTGAAGTACGGCCAGGGGAGAGGGCAACTAATGAAAAACTGTTTTTT. This encodes CASSEVRPGERATNEKLFF.

The V and J genes are TRBV4-2 and TRBJ1-1; 9 nucleotides agree with TRBD1. V lost 0 bases and J lost 4; bases outside the gene matches: 6. The CDR3 totals 16 residues. The germline V gene has CDR1 LGHNA and CDR2 YNFKEQ. The CDR3 spells CASSQEWGQGTTEAFF. For the CDR3, the DNA is TGTGCCAGCAGCCAAGAGTGGGGACAGGGCACCACTGAAGCTTTCTTT.

The chain joins TRBV30 to TRBJ2-5, with TRBD2 matching 10 bases. From germline, CDR1 is GTSNPN and CDR2 SVGIG (reference sequence). V gave up 4 bases and J gave up 7 bases; unmatched junction bases: 15. The CDR3 sequence is 16 residues long. As DNA, the CDR3 is TGTGCCTGGACCCCCTCTAGCGGGAGCCTCCACGCGACCCAGTACTTC. This gives the protein CAWTPSSGSLHATQYF.

The chain uses TRBV7-3 and TRBJ1-1; weak D call: TRBD1 (5 bases). This CDR3 has 15 residues. The V and J ends lost 1 base and 3 bases respectively, with 12 bases between them. Per germline, CDR1 SGHTA and CDR2 FQGTGA. CDR3 residues: CASSLIGEGDTEAFF. The CDR3 nucleotides read TGTGCCAGCAGCTTAATTGGCGAAGGGGACACTGAAGCTTTCTTT.

The chain links TRBV9 to TRBJ1-3; the match to TRBD1 covers 7 bases. The CDR3 is 16 residues long. The V gene end was trimmed by 3 bases and the J gene end by 1 base; junction bases not matched to a gene: 7. Germline V CDR1 and CDR2: SGDLS, YYNGEE. CDR3 sequence: CASSADRAGSGNTIYF. DNA for the CDR3: TGTGCCAGCAGCGCCGACAGGGCCGGGTCTGGAAACACCATATATTTT.

This rearrangement joins TRBV30 to TRBJ1-2; 8 bases are shared with TRBD1. Per germline, CDR1 GTSNPN and CDR2 SVGIG (reference sequence). J was trimmed by 8 bases and V by 3 bases; bases with no gene match: 17. This CDR3 contains 16 residues. CDR3 DNA sequence: TGTGCCTGGAGGGACCAGGGGGCACGTTGGAGTGACGGCTACACCTTC. Residues: CAWRDQGARWSDGYTF.

The V gene is TRBV5-6, the J gene TRBJ1-1; a possible D gene is TRBD1 (6 bases). The CDR3 has 12 amino acids. Germline V gene sequence: CDR1 SGHDT, CDR2 YYEEEE. V gave up 4 bases and J gave up 9 bases, with 13 bases separating them. The CDR3 sequence is CASSLGTSQAFF. For the CDR3, the DNA is TGTGCCAGCAGCCTAGGGACATCCCAAGCTTTCTTT.

The chain carries TRBV11-2 and TRBJ1-2; D gene unclear. CDR3 size: 16 residues. The ends were cut back, 0 bases at V and 2 bases at J, with 13 bases in the middle. The germline CDR1 and CDR2 sequences are SGHAT and FQNNGV. The chain's CDR3 is CASSLEAGILNYGYTF. CDR3 nucleotide sequence: TGTGCCAGCAGCTTAGAAGCAGGAATATTGAACTATGGCTACACCTTC.

The chain employs TRBV7-9 and TRBJ2-5, with 9 bases identical to TRBD2. Germline V gives CDR1 SEHNR, CDR2 FQNEAQ (reference sequence). V lost 5 bases and J lost 5; bases outside the gene matches: 15. The CDR3 spans 17 residues. The DNA for the CDR3 is TGTGCCAGCAGCCCCCCGGGGACTAGCAGACTTTTGGAGACCCAGTACTTC. Its translation is CASSPPGTSRLLETQYF.

V and J are TRBV6-6 and TRBJ2-7; TRBD1 might be the D (5 bases). Germline-derived CDR1 and CDR2 are MNHNY and SVGAGI (reference sequence). V shed 5 bases and J shed 0 bases, with 11 bases lying between them. The CDR3 length is 14 residues. CDR3 coding DNA: TGTGCCAGCAGTACGACAGAAATCTCCTACGAGCAGTACTTC. Translated, it gives CASSTTEISYEQYF.

DNA for the CDR3: TGCGCCAGCAGCTTGGAGGGGACAGGGGTGGAGACCCAGTACTTC. Translated, it gives CASSLEGTGVETQYF. The chain links TRBV5-1 to TRBJ2-5; 10 nucleotides match TRBD1. The V gene end was trimmed by 0 bases and the J gene end by 5 bases; junction bases not matched to a gene: 4. Germline V CDR1 and CDR2: SGHRS, YFSETQ. The CDR3 runs to 15 residues.

The chain employs TRBV23-1 and TRBJ2-5; no definite D call. TRBV23-1 belongs to the ORF category, with a function that is uncertain. The CDR3 is made up of 11 amino acids. Trimming stripped 4 bases from V and 4 bases from J, with 4 bases between. This CDR3 reads CASSRGETQYF. CDR3 nucleotides: TGCGCCAGCAGTCGAGGAGAGACCCAGTACTTC.

The chain recombines TRBV15 with TRBJ2-5; 10 positions match TRBD1. V lost 1 base and J lost 6; bases outside the gene matches: 5. CDR3 length equals 15 residues. In germline, CDR1 is LNHNV, CDR2 YYDKDF (reference sequence). The DNA for the CDR3 is TGTGCCACCAGCAGAGCGGGGACAGGGGTAAAGACCCAGTACTTC. Encoded protein: CATSRAGTGVKTQYF.

The chain has TRBV7-9 and TRBJ1-4; no clear D. Trimming took off 1 base at V and 4 bases at J, with 7 bases between the two ends. Per the germline V gene, CDR1 is SEHNR and CDR2 is FQNEAQ (reference sequence). The CDR3 totals 14 residues. The CDR3 region has the DNA TGTGCCAGCAGCTTAGTACAGATTAATGAAAAACTGTTTTTT. It codes for CASSLVQINEKLFF. Full variable domain (outside the CDR3, taken from reference TRBV7-9 and TRBJ1-4): DTGVSQNPRHKITKRGQNVTFRCDPISEHNRLYWYRQTLGQGPEFLTYFQNEAQLEKSRLLSDRFSAERPKGSFSTLEIQRTEQGDSAMYLCASSLVQINEKLFFGSGTQLSVL.

This clone was counted between two and nine times. The rearrangement links TRBV6-4 to TRBJ2-2; D remains unclear. The CDR3 has 13 amino acids. Trimming took off 6 bases at V and 6 bases at J, with 11 bases between the two ends. CDR1 and CDR2 from the germline V gene are MRHNA and SNTAGT. CDR3 nucleotide sequence: TGTGCCAGCAGCCCGTCGGGTGCCGGGGAGCTGTTTTTT. Amino acids: CASSPSGAGELFF.

This clone has only one observation. The chain employs TRBV28 and TRBJ1-5; 10 bases line up with TRBD1. The germline gives CDR1 MDHEN, CDR2 SYDVKM. This CDR3 has 15 residues. V trimming: 6 bases; J trimming: 3 bases; junction bases outside the gene matches: 5. CDR3 nucleotides: TGTGCCAGCAGCCCCGACAGGGGGCCCAATCAGCCCCAGCATTTT. It is translated as CASSPDRGPNQPQHF.

This chain uses TRBV6-5 with TRBJ2-7; D perhaps matches TRBD1 (5 bases). V was trimmed by 0 bases and J by 8 bases, leaving 8 bases between them. Germline CDR1 MNHEY, CDR2 SVGAGI. This CDR3 spans 12 amino acids. The CDR3 bases are TGTGCCAGCAGTTACTCGAGACAGCAGCAGTACTTC. Its translation: CASSYSRQQQYF.

CDR3 coding DNA: TGTGCCAGCAGTGTTCTAGCGGGGAGCACAGATACGCAGTATTTT. The encoded protein is CASSVLAGSTDTQYF. The V call is TRBV2, the J call TRBJ2-3; 9 bases fit TRBD2. Germline loops: CDR1 SNHLY, CDR2 FYNNEI. The CDR3 runs to 15 residues. J lost 0 bases, V lost 4 bases, and 2 bases had no gene match.

V usage is TRBV9 and J usage is TRBJ2-7; TRBD1 matches at 7 bases. CDR3 size: 15 residues. The germline CDR1 and CDR2 sequences are SGDLS and YYNGEE. V trimming: 0 bases; J trimming: 5 bases; junction bases outside the gene matches: 8. In DNA form, the CDR3 reads TGTGCCAGCAGCGTAGGGGCAGGGGGAGTGAACGAGCAGTACTTC. It encodes CASSVGAGGVNEQYF.

This rearrangement joins TRBV28 to TRBJ1-2, with 9 bases matching TRBD1. J gave up 5 bases and V 10 bases, and 8 bases lay outside the gene matches. Germline assignment: CDR1 MDHEN and CDR2 SYDVKM. This CDR3 is built from 13 residues. The CDR3 DNA reads as TGTGCCACCTACAGGGGGCAAGGATATGGCTACACCTTC. Translating it yields CATYRGQGYGYTF.

This chain connects TRBV30 to TRBJ2-7, with 8 bases that match TRBD2. The germline gives CDR1 GTSNPN, CDR2 SVGIG (reference sequence). Trimming cost V 0 bases and J 3 bases; bases outside gene matches: 1. The CDR3 spans 13 residues. The CDR3, as DNA: TGTGCCTGGAGTGTAGCGGGGGTCTACGAGCAGTACTTC. It translates to CAWSVAGVYEQYF.

The chain couples TRBV27 to TRBJ2-7; 8 bases fit TRBD1. CDR3 size: 15 residues. V lost 4 bases, J lost 1 base, and 6 bases stayed unmatched. Germline V gene data show CDR1 as MNHEY and CDR2 as SMNVEV (reference sequence). CDR3: CASSWGTGESYEQYF. CDR3 in DNA: TGTGCCAGCAGTTGGGGGACAGGAGAATCCTACGAGCAGTACTTC.

The V and J genes are TRBV11-2 and TRBJ1-1, with D possibly matching TRBD1 (6 bases). Trimming stripped 4 bases from V and 5 bases from J, with 20 bases between. Germline V gene data show CDR1 as SGHAT and CDR2 as FQNNGV. The CDR3 has 16 amino acids. Here the CDR3 DNA reads TGTGCCAGCAGCTCCAAGTACAGGGTGGGTTTTACTGAAGCTTTCTTT. Translated: CASSSKYRVGFTEAFF.

CDR3 residues: CASSFEGYNSPLHF. The CDR3 DNA reads TGTGCCAGCAGCTTTGAGGGATATAATTCACCCCTCCACTTT. This chain uses TRBV7-3 with TRBJ1-6; D not resolved. Trimming took 3 bases from V and 4 from J, leaving 7 bases between them. Germline CDR1 SGHTA, CDR2 FQGTGA. The CDR3 consists of 14 residues.

This rearrangement joins TRBV10-3 to TRBJ1-2, with D uncertain. CDR1 is ENHRY and CDR2 is SYGVKD in the germline V gene. Deletions cut 5 bases from V and 7 bases from J, with 14 bases between. The CDR3 totals 13 residues. CDR3 DNA sequence: TGTGCCATCAGTACAGTGCAGGCGACTGGCTACACCTTC. This codes for CAISTVQATGYTF.

CDR3 loop: CASSLSRALQGSYEQYF. The CDR3 DNA sequence: TGTGCCAGCAGTTTATCCCGTGCGCTCCAGGGGTCCTACGAGCAGTACTTC. The rearrangement links TRBV27 to TRBJ2-7, with D possibly matching TRBD1 (6 bases). The CDR3 length is 17 residues. The V gene's germline CDR1 is MNHEY and CDR2 SMNVEV (reference sequence). V shed 0 bases and J shed 1 base, with 16 bases lying between them.